These T cell receptor beta chains were read from a single sample in a study of technical replicates of blood from a handful of donors. Measured with immunoSEQ multiplex PCR; TCRdb has only the in-frame clones, and not every one. The sample lists tens of thousands of clones; about 89% were seen once. The sequencing input was T cells isolated from PBMCs. The receptors were sampled from a human donor in good health. Each CDR3 is given with its conserved first and last residue. Each record gives: V gene, D gene, J gene, clone size, CDR3 DNA, CDR3 protein. A D gene is named only where the DNA matches it firmly. Clone size is shown for a subset of rows, as once, few, many or a class of expanded clone.

TRBV7-2	.	TRBJ1-3	.	TGTGCCAGCAGCCCAAGACTAATCTCTGGAAACACCATATATTTT	CASSPRLISGNTIYF
TRBV9	TRBD2	TRBJ2-7	.	TGTGCCAGCAGCACCATAGCGGGAGGGGTCTACGAGCAGTACTTC	CASSTIAGGVYEQYF
TRBV28	.	TRBJ2-3	.	TGTGCCAGCAGCTCCCCAATGCGCGGCAGCACAGATACGCAGTATTTT	CASSSPMRGSTDTQYF
TRBV28	TRBD1	TRBJ2-5	.	TGTGCCAGCCTAGACAGGGGTAGGGTGACCCAGTACTTC	CASLDRGRVTQYF
TRBV7-9	.	TRBJ2-7	.	TGTGCCAGCAGCCCAGGTCGGAACGAGCAGTACTTC	CASSPGRNEQYF
TRBV5-1	.	TRBJ1-1	.	TGCGCCAGCAGCCCGGTGACACAGGGGAACACTGAAGCTTTCTTT	CASSPVTQGNTEAFF
TRBV28	.	TRBJ2-3	.	TGTGCCAGCAGGACAGCAGCCACAGATACGCAGTATTTT	CASRTAATDTQYF
TRBV6-5	TRBD2	TRBJ2-7	.	TGTGCCAGCAGTTATCCGGGAGGAGCCTACGAGCAGTACTTC	CASSYPGGAYEQYF
TRBV30	TRBD1	TRBJ2-7	.	TGTGCCTGGGCAACAGGGGCCTCTTCCTACGAGCAGTACTTC	CAWATGASSYEQYF
TRBV7-6	.	TRBJ1-1	.	TGTGCCAGCAGCTTAACAGGCACTGAAGCTTTCTTT	CASSLTGTEAFF
TRBV6-6	TRBD2	TRBJ2-7	.	TGTGCCAGCAGAGTACGGACTAGCGGGGGGACCTACGAGCAGTACTTC	CASRVRTSGGTYEQYF
TRBV15	TRBD1	TRBJ1-5	.	TGTGCCACCAGCAGCTACAGGGGTAGCAATCAGCCCCAGCATTTT	CATSSYRGSNQPQHF
TRBV7-3	TRBD1	TRBJ2-7	.	TGTGCCAGCAGCTTAACGAGGGACAGGGTCGGGGGCGAGCAGTACTTC	CASSLTRDRVGGEQYF
TRBV15	.	TRBJ1-4	.	TGTGCCACCAGCAGAGCCCCAGATGAAAAACTGTTTTTT	CATSRAPDEKLFF
TRBV19	TRBD1	TRBJ2-7	.	TGTGCCAGTAGTATATACAGGGGGAACGAGCAGTACTTC	CASSIYRGNEQYF
TRBV29-1	.	TRBJ2-2	.	TGCAGCGTTGCTCAGGTACTTCCCGGCGGGGAGCTGTTTTTT	CSVAQVLPGGELFF
TRBV30	.	TRBJ2-4	.	TGTGCCTGGACTCGTTCAGACAGGAGCTTTTTAGCCAAAAACATTCAGTACTTC	CAWTRSDRSFLAKNIQYF
TRBV7-9	TRBD1	TRBJ2-3	.	TGTGCCAGCAGCTCCACCCGGGACAGGTGGGTTACAGATACGCAGTATTTT	CASSSTRDRWVTDTQYF
TRBV23-1	.	TRBJ2-7	.	TGCGCCAGCAGCCGGGACAACTCCTACGAGCAGTACTTC	CASSRDNSYEQYF
TRBV6-1	.	TRBJ1-1	.	TGTGCCAGCAGTGCTCCGGGGGGCGTAAAGAACACTGAAGCTTTCTTT	CASSAPGGVKNTEAFF
TRBV14	.	TRBJ2-2	.	TGTGCCAGCAGCCAAGAAGTGAGCACCGGGGAGCTGTTTTTT	CASSQEVSTGELFF
TRBV28	.	TRBJ1-5	.	TGTGCCAGCAACCGCAGGGGACATATGAGCAATCAGCCCCAGCATTTT	CASNRRGHMSNQPQHF
TRBV25-1	TRBD1	TRBJ2-6	.	TGTGCCAGTAGGGACAGCTCTGGGGCCAACGTCCTGACTTTC	CASRDSSGANVLTF
TRBV10-2	TRBD2	TRBJ2-1	.	TGCGCCAGCAGTGACGGACTAGCGGGGCCTAATAATGAGCAGTTCTTC	CASSDGLAGPNNEQFF
TRBV25-1	.	TRBJ2-5	.	TGTGCCAGCAGTGAATATGCGGACCAAGAGACCCAGTACTTC	CASSEYADQETQYF
TRBV19	.	TRBJ2-6	.	TGTGCCAGTAGTCTACAGGGATCCGGGGCCAACGTCCTGACTTTC	CASSLQGSGANVLTF
TRBV7-9	TRBD1	TRBJ1-4	.	TGTGCCAGCAGCTTAGAAGGGGGCGTTGGGGTAATTGAAAAACTGTTTTTT	CASSLEGGVGVIEKLFF
TRBV5-1	.	TRBJ1-4	.	TGCGCCAGCAGCATAGGGACTCCTAATGAAAAACTGTTTTTT	CASSIGTPNEKLFF
TRBV7-6	.	TRBJ1-4	once	TGTGCCAGCAGCTTAGAGGGGGGGCTGGGCGAAAAACTGTTTTTT	CASSLEGGLGEKLFF
TRBV15	TRBD1	TRBJ2-1	.	TGTGCCACCAGCAGAGGGGACAGGTCCTACAATGAGCAGTTCTTC	CATSRGDRSYNEQFF
TRBV5-6	.	TRBJ2-7	.	TGTGCCAGCAGCTTTGGGGGCAGCACCTACGAGCAGTACTTC	CASSFGGSTYEQYF
TRBV4-2	.	TRBJ2-7	.	TGTGCCAGCAGCCAAGCTAGCCTGGCGAGCTCCTACGAGCAGTACTTC	CASSQASLASSYEQYF
TRBV4-2	.	TRBJ1-1	.	TGTGCCAGCAGTCCACCGGAGGGGAACACTGAAGCTTTCTTT	CASSPPEGNTEAFF
TRBV19	.	TRBJ2-3	once	TGTGCCAGTAGTACAGGGGTAGATACGCAGTATTTT	CASSTGVDTQYF
TRBV28	TRBD1	TRBJ2-2	.	TGTGCCAGACCCTCCGGGACAGGGGGTACCGGGGAGCTGTTTTTT	CARPSGTGGTGELFF
TRBV4-2	.	TRBJ2-1	.	TGTGCCAGCAGCCAAGATCAGGGGGGAGCCTCCTACAATGAGCAGTTCTTC	CASSQDQGGASYNEQFF
TRBV25-1	.	TRBJ2-1	.	TGTGCCAGCAGTGTTGTCGTCAATGAGCAGTTCTTC	CASSVVVNEQFF
TRBV19	.	TRBJ2-7	.	TGTGCCAGTAGTATAGCCTCACTCCCCCATCGGGTCTACGAGCAGTACTTC	CASSIASLPHRVYEQYF
TRBV2	TRBD1	TRBJ1-5	.	TGTGCCACAAAGACAGGGTTTGGTCAGCCCCAGCATTTT	CATKTGFGQPQHF
TRBV19	TRBD1	TRBJ1-2	few	TGTGCCAGTAGTTCTGGGACAGGGGGAAACTATGGCTACACCTTC	CASSSGTGGNYGYTF
TRBV11-3	.	TRBJ2-1	once	TGTGCCAGCAGCAGCTATGGGGCCAGAGAGCAGTTCTTC	CASSSYGAREQFF
TRBV7-9	.	TRBJ2-6	.	TGTGCCAGCAGCAGCGCAGGGGTGGGGGCCAACGTCCTGACTTTC	CASSSAGVGANVLTF
TRBV6-1	TRBD1	TRBJ1-2	.	TGTGCCAGCAGTCTACAGGGGGCGCGGACCTTC	CASSLQGARTF
TRBV27	TRBD1	TRBJ2-7	.	TGTGCCAGCAGTCCCACGCCCTCTTACAGGGGTTTAAACGAGCAGTACTTC	CASSPTPSYRGLNEQYF
TRBV5-6	TRBD2	TRBJ2-7	.	TGTGCCAGCAGTTGGACTAGCTACTCCTACGAGCAGTACTTC	CASSWTSYSYEQYF
TRBV11-2	.	TRBJ2-1	.	TGTGCCAGCAGCTTAGTGGGTCTAGTCGGCAATGAGCAGTTCTTC	CASSLVGLVGNEQFF
TRBV19	TRBD1	TRBJ1-1	.	TGTGCCAGTAGTCCCTGGACAGGATTGAACACTGAAGCTTTCTTT	CASSPWTGLNTEAFF
TRBV21-1	.	TRBJ2-7	once	TGTGCCAGCAGCAACCCAATCAGCGGGAGCTACGAGCAGTACTTC	CASSNPISGSYEQYF
TRBV6-1	.	TRBJ2-7	.	TGTGCCAGCAGTGAAGTAATACAGATTACCTACGAGCAGTACTTC	CASSEVIQITYEQYF
TRBV18	.	TRBJ2-2	.	TGTGCCAGCTCACCATATCCTTCGGGGAGTGGTACCGGGGAGCTGTTTTTT	CASSPYPSGSGTGELFF
TRBV9	.	TRBJ1-5	.	TGTGCCAGCAGCGTGGGGGGGGCTGATCAGCCCCAGCATTTT	CASSVGGADQPQHF
TRBV6-5	.	TRBJ2-1	.	TGTGCCAGCACTAAGAACCCTCCATACAATGAGCAGTTCTTC	CASTKNPPYNEQFF
TRBV30	.	TRBJ1-3	few	TGTGCCTGGAATCCAGGGGAGGGAAACACCATATATTTT	CAWNPGEGNTIYF
TRBV7-9	.	TRBJ2-7	.	TGTGCCAGCAGCGTCAATGCCTACGAGCAGTACTTC	CASSVNAYEQYF
TRBV30	.	TRBJ1-2	few	TGTGCCTGGAGTGCAGGTGGAGGCTACACCTTC	CAWSAGGGYTF
TRBV9	.	TRBJ1-5	.	TGTGCCAGCAGCGTAGTAGGGGACTCTAATAGCAATCAGCCCCAGCATTTT	CASSVVGDSNSNQPQHF
TRBV9	TRBD2	TRBJ2-1	.	TGTGCCAGCAGCGGTAGCGGGAGGGCCAGGGAGCAGTTCTTC	CASSGSGRAREQFF